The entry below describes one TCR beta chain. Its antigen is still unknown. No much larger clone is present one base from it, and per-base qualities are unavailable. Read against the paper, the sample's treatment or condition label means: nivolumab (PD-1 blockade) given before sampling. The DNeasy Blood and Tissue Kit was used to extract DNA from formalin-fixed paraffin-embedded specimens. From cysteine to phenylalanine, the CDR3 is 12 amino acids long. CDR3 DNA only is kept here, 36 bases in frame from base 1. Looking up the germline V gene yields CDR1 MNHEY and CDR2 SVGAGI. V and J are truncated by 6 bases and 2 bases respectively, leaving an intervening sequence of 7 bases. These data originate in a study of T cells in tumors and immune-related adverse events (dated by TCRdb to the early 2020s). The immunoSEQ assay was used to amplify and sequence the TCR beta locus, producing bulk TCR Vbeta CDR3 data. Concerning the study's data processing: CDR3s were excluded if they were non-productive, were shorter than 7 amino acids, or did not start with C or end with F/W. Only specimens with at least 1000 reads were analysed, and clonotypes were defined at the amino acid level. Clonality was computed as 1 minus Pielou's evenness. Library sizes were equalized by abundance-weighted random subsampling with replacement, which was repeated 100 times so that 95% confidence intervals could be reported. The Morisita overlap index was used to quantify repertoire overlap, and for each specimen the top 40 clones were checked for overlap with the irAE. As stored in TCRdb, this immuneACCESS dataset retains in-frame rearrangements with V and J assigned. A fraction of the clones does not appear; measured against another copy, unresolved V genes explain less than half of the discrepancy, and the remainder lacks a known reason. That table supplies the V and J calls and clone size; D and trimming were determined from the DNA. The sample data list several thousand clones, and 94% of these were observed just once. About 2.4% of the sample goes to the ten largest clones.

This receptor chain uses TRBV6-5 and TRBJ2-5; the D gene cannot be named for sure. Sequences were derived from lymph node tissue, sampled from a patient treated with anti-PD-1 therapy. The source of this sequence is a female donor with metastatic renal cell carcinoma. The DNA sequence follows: TGTGCCAGCAGAACTGGACAAGAGACCCAGTACTTC. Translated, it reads CASRTGQETQYF.